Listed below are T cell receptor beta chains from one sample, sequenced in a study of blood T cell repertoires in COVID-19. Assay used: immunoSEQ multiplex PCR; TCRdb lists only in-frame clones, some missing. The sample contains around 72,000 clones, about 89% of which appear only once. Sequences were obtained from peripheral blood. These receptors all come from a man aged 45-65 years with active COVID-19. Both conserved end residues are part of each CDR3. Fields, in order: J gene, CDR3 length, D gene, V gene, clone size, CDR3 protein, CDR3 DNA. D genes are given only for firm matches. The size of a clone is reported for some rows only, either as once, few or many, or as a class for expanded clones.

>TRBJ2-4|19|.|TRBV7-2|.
CASSLRGSDSTIAKNIQYF
TGTGCCAGCAGCTTAAGAGGGTCGGACAGCACTATAGCCAAAAACATTCAGTACTTC
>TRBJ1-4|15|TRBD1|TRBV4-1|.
CASSQEGQSNEKLFF
TGCGCCAGCAGCCAGGAGGGACAGAGTAATGAAAAACTGTTTTTT
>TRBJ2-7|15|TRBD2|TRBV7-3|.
CASSLIREGTHEQYF
TGTGCCAGCAGCTTAATCCGGGAGGGCACCCACGAGCAGTACTTC
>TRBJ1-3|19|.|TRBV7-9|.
CASSPLQGRGRSSGNTIYF
TGTGCCAGCAGCCCCCTACAGGGCAGGGGACGAAGCTCTGGAAACACCATATATTTT
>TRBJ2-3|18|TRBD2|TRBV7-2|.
CASSLEMRLAGGTDTQYF
TGTGCCAGCAGCTTAGAAATGCGGCTAGCGGGGGGAACGGATACGCAGTATTTT
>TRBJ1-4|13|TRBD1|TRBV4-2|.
CASSGQGWEKLFF
TGTGCCTCCTCAGGACAGGGTTGGGAAAAACTGTTTTTT
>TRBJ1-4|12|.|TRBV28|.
CASSLGGEKLFF
TGTGCCAGCAGTTTGGGGGGAGAAAAACTGTTTTTT
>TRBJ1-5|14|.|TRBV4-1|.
CASSQDGIYQPQHF
TGCGCCAGCAGCCAAGACGGGATTTATCAGCCCCAGCATTTT
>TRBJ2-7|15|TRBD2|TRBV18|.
CASSPPGGGSYEQYF
TGTGCCAGCTCACCACCGGGGGGGGGCTCCTACGAGCAGTACTTC
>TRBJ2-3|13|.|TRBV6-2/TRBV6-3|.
CASSYSGADTQYF
TGTGCCAGCAGTTACTCAGGGGCAGATACGCAGTATTTT
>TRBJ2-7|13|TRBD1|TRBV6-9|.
CASSPEGQAEQYF
TGTGCCAGCAGTCCCGAAGGACAGGCCGAGCAGTACTTC
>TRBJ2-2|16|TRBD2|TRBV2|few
CASSETSGGYTGELFF
TGTGCCAGCAGTGAAACTAGCGGGGGCTACACCGGGGAGCTGTTTTTT
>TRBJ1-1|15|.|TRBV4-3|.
CASSQDRGSGTEAFF
TGCGCCAGCAGCCAAGATCGTGGAAGCGGCACTGAAGCTTTCTTT
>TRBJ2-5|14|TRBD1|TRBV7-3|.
CASSPGTGAGTQYF
TGTGCCAGCAGCCCCGGGACAGGCGCCGGGACCCAGTACTTC
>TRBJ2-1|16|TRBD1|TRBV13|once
CASSLRQGRSYNEQFF
TGTGCCAGCAGCCTCCGACAGGGAAGGTCCTACAATGAGCAGTTCTTC
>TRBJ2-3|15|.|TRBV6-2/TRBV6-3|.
CASSYSPVHPDTQYF
TGTGCCAGCAGTTACTCTCCGGTTCACCCAGATACGCAGTATTTT
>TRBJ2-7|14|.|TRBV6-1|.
CASSDMGHPYEQYF
TGTGCCAGCAGTGATATGGGACACCCCTACGAGCAGTACTTC
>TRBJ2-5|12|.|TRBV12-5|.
CASGFPPPGEYF
TGTGCTAGTGGTTTTCCGCCTCCGGGAGAGTACTTC
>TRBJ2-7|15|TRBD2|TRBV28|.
CASSKAGTSGYEQYF
TGTGCCAGCAGTAAAGCCGGGACTAGCGGCTACGAGCAGTACTTC
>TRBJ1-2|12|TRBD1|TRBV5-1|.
CASSLDRVGYTF
TGCGCCAGCAGTCTAGACAGGGTGGGCTACACCTTC
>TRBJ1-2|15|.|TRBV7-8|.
CASSLLMGGRFGYTF
TGTGCCAGCAGCTTATTGATGGGGGGAAGATTCGGCTACACCTTC
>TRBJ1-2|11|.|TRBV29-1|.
CSVTGGYGYTF
TGCAGCGTGACAGGAGGATATGGCTACACCTTC
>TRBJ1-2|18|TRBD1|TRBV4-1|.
CASSRAGNRGPEGYGYTF
TGCGCCAGCAGCCGTGCAGGTAACAGGGGCCCCGAGGGCTATGGCTACACCTTC
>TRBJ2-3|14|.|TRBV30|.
CAWWGGGTVGTQYF
TGTGCCTGGTGGGGGGGCGGGACGGTGGGTACGCAGTATTTT
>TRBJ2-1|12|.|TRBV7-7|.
CASSPPDNEQFF
TGTGCTAGCAGCCCGCCGGACAATGAGCAGTTCTTC
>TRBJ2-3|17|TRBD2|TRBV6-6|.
CASSQRPPSGSTDTQYF
TGTGCCAGCAGTCAACGACCCCCTAGCGGCAGCACAGATACGCAGTATTTT
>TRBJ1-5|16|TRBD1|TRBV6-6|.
CASSRGQGRGNQPQHF
TGTGCCAGCAGTCGAGGACAGGGGAGAGGCAATCAGCCCCAGCATTTT
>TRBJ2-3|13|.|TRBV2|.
CASQPTSTDTQYF
TGTGCCAGCCAACCGACTAGCACAGATACGCAGTATTTT
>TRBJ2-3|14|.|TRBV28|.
CASLSHIPTDTQYF
TGTGCCAGCCTCTCACATATCCCCACAGATACGCAGTATTTT
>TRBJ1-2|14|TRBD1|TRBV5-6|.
CASSLRQGAPLRTF
TGTGCCAGCAGTCTACGACAGGGGGCCCCTTTGAGGACCTTC
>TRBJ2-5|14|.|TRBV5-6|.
CASTISPGQETQYF
TGTGCCAGCACCATAAGCCCGGGTCAAGAGACCCAGTACTTC
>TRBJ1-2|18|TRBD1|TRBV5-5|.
CASSLLRTGQGGNYGYTF
TGTGCCAGCAGCTTACTTAGAACCGGACAAGGGGGCAACTATGGCTACACCTTC
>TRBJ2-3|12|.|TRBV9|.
CASSPNTDTQYF
TGTGCCAGCAGCCCCAACACAGATACGCAGTATTTT
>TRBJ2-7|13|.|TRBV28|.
CASSIPGRYEQYF
TGTGCCAGCTCTATCCCTGGGAGGTACGAGCAGTACTTC
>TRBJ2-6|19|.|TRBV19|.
CASSRDSGQGFSGANVLTF
TGTGCCAGTAGTAGGGACTCGGGGCAGGGCTTCTCTGGGGCCAACGTCCTGACTTTC
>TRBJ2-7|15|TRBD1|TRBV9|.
CASSVRTGDSYEQYF
TGTGCCAGCAGCGTAAGGACAGGGGACTCCTACGAGCAGTACTTC
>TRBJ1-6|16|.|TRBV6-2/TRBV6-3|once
CASSSGNEGHNSPLHF
TGTGCCAGCAGCTCCGGGAACGAGGGCCATAATTCACCCCTCCACTTT
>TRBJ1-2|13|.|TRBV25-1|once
CASLSGPSLLYTF
TGTGCCAGCCTATCGGGTCCTTCCCTTCTCTACACCTTC
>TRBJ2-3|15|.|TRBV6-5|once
CASSRRRGSTDTQYF
TGTGCCAGCAGTAGGAGACGGGGGAGCACAGATACGCAGTATTTT
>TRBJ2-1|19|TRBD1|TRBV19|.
CASTKTGDGRPSSYNEQFF
TGTGCCAGTACCAAGACAGGGGATGGTCGTCCTAGCTCCTACAATGAGCAGTTCTTC
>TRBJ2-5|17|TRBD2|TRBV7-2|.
CASSLGRLAGGGETQYF
TGTGCCAGCAGCTTGGGGAGACTAGCGGGAGGTGGAGAGACCCAGTACTTC